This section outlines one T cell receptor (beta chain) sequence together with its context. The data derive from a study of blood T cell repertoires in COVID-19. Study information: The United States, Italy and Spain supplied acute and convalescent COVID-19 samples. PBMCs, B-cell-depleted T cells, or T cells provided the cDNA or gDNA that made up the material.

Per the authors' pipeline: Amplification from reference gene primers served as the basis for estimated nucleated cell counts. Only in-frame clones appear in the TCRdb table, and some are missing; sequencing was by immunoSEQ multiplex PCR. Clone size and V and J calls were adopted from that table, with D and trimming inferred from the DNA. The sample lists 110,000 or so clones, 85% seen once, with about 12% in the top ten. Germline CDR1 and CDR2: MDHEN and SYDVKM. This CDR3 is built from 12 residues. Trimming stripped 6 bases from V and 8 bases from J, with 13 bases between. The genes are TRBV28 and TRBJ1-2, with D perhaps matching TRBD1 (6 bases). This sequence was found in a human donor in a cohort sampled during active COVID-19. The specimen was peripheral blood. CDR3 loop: CASSRTVHGYTF. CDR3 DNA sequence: TGTGCCAGCAGCCGGACAGTGCACGGCTACACCTTC.